The next 6 T cell receptor beta chains were all read from a single sample in a study of blood T cell repertoires in COVID-19. Profiled with immunoSEQ multiplex PCR; TCRdb holds only in-frame clones, not every one. This sample carries fewer than 200,000 clones, more than 70% of them seen once, and the ten largest clones take 3.6%. The sample consisted of PBMCs or T cells enriched from blood (not recorded which). Every receptor here comes from a woman between 50 and 59 years old in a cohort exposed to, infected with or recovered from COVID-19 (not recorded which).

The rearrangement links TRBV2 to TRBJ1-2, with 7 bases fitting TRBD1. The CDR3 length is 15 residues. Germline V CDR1 and CDR2: SNHLY, FYNNEI. Losses at the gene ends were 5 bases for V and 7 bases for J; bases not matched to a gene: 13. CDR3 loop: CASSLGQARLGGYTF. CDR3 nucleotides: TGTGCCAGCAGTTTAGGACAGGCTCGACTGGGTGGCTACACCTTC. The full variable domain, with the rest looked up from reference TRBV2 and TRBJ1-2, is EPEVTQTPSHQVTQMGQEVILRCVPISNHLYFYWYRQILGQKVEFLVSFYNNEISEKSEIFDDQFSVERPDGSNFTLKIRSTKLEDSAMYFCASSLGQARLGGYTFGSGTRLTVV.

The rearrangement joins TRBV7-2 to TRBJ1-4; TRBD1 might be the D (6 bases). CDR1 and CDR2 from the germline V gene are SGHTA and FQGNSA. The CDR3 covers 16 residues. V lost 1 base and J lost 6, with 15 bases in between. CDR3 sequence (DNA): TGTGCCAGCAGCTTAGTGACAGGACAGAGATATGAAAAACTGTTTTTT. Its translation is CASSLVTGQRYEKLFF. The full variable domain, its missing parts supplied by reference TRBV7-2 and TRBJ1-4, is GAGVSQSPSNKVTEKGKDVELRCDPISGHTALYWYRQSLGQGLEFLIYFQGNSAPDKSGLPSDRFSAERTGGSVSTLTIQRTQQEDSAVYLCASSLVTGQRYEKLFFGSGTQLSVL.

The genes are TRBV28 and TRBJ1-5; 11 positions match TRBD1. This CDR3 has 15 amino acids. Trimming took 5 bases from V and 6 from J; bases not matched to a gene: 6. Germline V gene lookup returns CDR1 MDHEN and CDR2 SYDVKM. This chain's CDR3 is CASSDQDRGRQPQHF. The CDR3 nucleotides read TGTGCCAGCAGTGACCAGGACAGGGGGCGTCAGCCCCAGCATTTT. The variable domain in full, with the rest retrieved from reference TRBV28 and TRBJ1-5, is DVKVTQSSRYLVKRTGEKVFLECVQDMDHENMFWYRQDPGLGLRLIYFSYDVKMKEKGDIPEGYSVSREKKERFSLILESASTNQTSMYLCASSDQDRGRQPQHFGDGTRLSIL.

V usage is TRBV29-1 and J usage is TRBJ1-2; D possibly corresponds to TRBD1 (6 bases). Trimming took 3 bases from V and 3 from J, leaving 20 bases between them. CDR3 length: 16 residues. Germline CDR1 and CDR2: SQVTM and ANQGSEA. The DNA of the CDR3 is TGCAGCGTTGAGGGCAGGGGTGCCCCTCAATACTATGGCTACACCTTC. This encodes CSVEGRGAPQYYGYTF.

The table lists this clone with a few counts. The gene calls are TRBV18 and TRBJ2-5; TRBD1 is a possible D gene (6 bases). V gave up 8 bases and J gave up 1 base, with 14 bases separating them. Germline CDR1 KGHSH, CDR2 LQKENI. This CDR3 is built from 14 residues. The DNA for the CDR3 is TGTGCCAGCACTCTTCGGGACACCCAAGAGACCCAGTACTTC. Amino acid sequence: CASTLRDTQETQYF.

The chain links TRBV6-2 or TRBV6-3 to TRBJ1-2, with TRBD1 matching 7 bases. J lost 3 bases, V lost 0 bases, and 4 bases had no gene match. Germline V gene sequence: CDR1 MNHEY, CDR2 SVGEGT. This CDR3 comprises 15 residues. CDR3 coding DNA: TGTGCCAGCAGTTACTCGACCACAGGGGACTATGGCTACACCTTC. Protein sequence: CASSYSTTGDYGYTF.